A single sample gave rise to the 32 T cell receptor beta chains below, sequenced in a study of blood T cell repertoires in COVID-19. Only in-frame clones appear in the TCRdb table, and some are missing; sequencing was by immunoSEQ multiplex PCR. This repertoire shows about 100,000 clones, just under 80% found once; its top ten account for approximately 31%. The sequencing input was peripheral blood. These receptors came from a man aged 65-85 years with active or convalescent COVID-19.

This clone was observed a few times. The chain combines TRBV7-2 with TRBJ1-2; 7 bases agree with TRBD1. Germline V gives CDR1 SGHTA, CDR2 FQGNSA. V shed 5 bases, J shed 0 bases, and the junction held 6 bases outside the gene matches. The CDR3 has 15 amino acids. In DNA form, the CDR3 reads TGTGCCAGCAGCCTGCGAGGACAGGCTAACTATGGCTACACCTTC. Translating it yields CASSLRGQANYGYTF.

In DNA form, the CDR3 reads TGCAGTGCTAGTCTCCGGGACACACAAAACACCATATATTTT. It codes for CSASLRDTQNTIYF. The rearrangement links TRBV20-1 to TRBJ1-3; perhaps TRBD1 as D (6 bases). CDR3 length: 14 residues. Trimming took 3 bases from V and 6 from J, leaving 15 bases between them. Looked up from germline, CDR1 is DFQATT and CDR2 is SNEGSKA (reference sequence).

The gene calls are TRBV2 and TRBJ2-1; D might be TRBD2 (6 bases). V was clipped by 3 bases and J by 4 bases, with 13 bases between them. Germline V gene data show CDR1 as SNHLY and CDR2 as FYNNEI. There are 15 residues in the CDR3. CDR3 coding DNA: TGTGCCAGCAGTGATGGAGGGGCCGGGTACAATGAGCAGTTCTTC. Its protein is CASSDGGAGYNEQFF. Combining the CDR3 with reference TRBV2 and TRBJ2-1 gives the whole variable domain EPEVTQTPSHQVTQMGQEVILRCVPISNHLYFYWYRQILGQKVEFLVSFYNNEISEKSEIFDDQFSVERPDGSNFTLKIRSTKLEDSAMYFCASSDGGAGYNEQFFGPGTRLTVL.

The chain recombines TRBV18 with TRBJ2-7; 11 bases align to TRBD2. J gave up 7 bases and V 6 bases, and 20 bases lay outside the gene matches. CDR3 length: 18 amino acids. In germline, CDR1 is KGHSH, CDR2 LQKENI. CDR3 loop: CASSQDILAGATEGEQYF. The CDR3, as DNA: TGTGCCAGCTCCCAGGATATACTAGCGGGGGCGACGGAGGGTGAGCAGTACTTC.

CDR3 loop: CASSRDRSYGYTF. CDR3 DNA: TGTGCCAGCAGCCGCGACAGAAGTTATGGCTACACCTTC. The chain links TRBV7-9 to TRBJ1-2, with TRBD1 as a possible D gene (5 bases). This CDR3 is 13 amino acids long. Looked up from germline, CDR1 is SEHNR and CDR2 is FQNEAQ (reference sequence). Trimming left V 5 bases short and J 5 bases short, with 12 bases between.

The chain recombines TRBV27 with TRBJ2-3; D call uncertain. Germline CDR1 reads MNHEY; CDR2 reads SMNVEV (reference sequence). The CDR3 is 11 amino acids. V was shortened by 5 bases and J by 4 bases, with 4 bases between the two germline ends. CDR3 sequence: CASSLADTQYF. For the CDR3, the DNA is TGTGCCAGCAGTCTCGCAGATACGCAGTATTTT.

V and J are TRBV11-2 and TRBJ2-5; D call uncertain. The V and J ends lost 0 bases and 5 bases respectively, with 7 bases between them. From germline, CDR1 is SGHAT and CDR2 FQNNGV. This CDR3 has 13 amino acids. The CDR3 is CASSLDVLETQYF. The CDR3 nucleotides read TGTGCCAGCAGCTTAGACGTTTTGGAGACCCAGTACTTC.

The chain joins TRBV5-1 to TRBJ1-3; 9 nucleotides align to TRBD1. J was trimmed by 4 bases and V by 5 bases; bases with no gene match: 4. Looked up from germline, CDR1 is SGHRS and CDR2 is YFSETQ. This CDR3 has 14 residues. This chain's CDR3 is CASRPGQGGNTIYF. CDR3 nucleotide sequence: TGCGCCAGCAGGCCGGGACAGGGAGGAAACACCATATATTTT.

The genes are TRBV27 and TRBJ1-2; 9 bases are shared with TRBD1. Losses at the gene ends were 6 bases for V and 5 bases for J; bases not matched to a gene: 10. The germline V gene encodes CDR1 MNHEY and CDR2 SMNVEV (reference sequence). This CDR3 has 15 residues. CDR3 amino acids: CASRTGTGSAYGYTF. Written as DNA, the CDR3 is TGTGCCAGCAGGACCGGGACAGGGAGTGCTTATGGCTACACCTTC.

CDR3 coding DNA: TGTGCCACCAGTGATCCCGGGACTGCTAGCACAGATACGCAGTATTTT. Residues: CATSDPGTASTDTQYF. The chain employs TRBV24-1 and TRBJ2-3, with D possibly being TRBD2 (6 bases). Germline V gene lookup returns CDR1 KGHDR and CDR2 SFDVKD. This CDR3 has 16 amino acids. V was cut by 3 bases and J by 0 bases, with 12 bases left in between.

The V call is TRBV20-1, the J call TRBJ2-7; possible D gene TRBD2, 5 bases. The CDR3 loop spans 11 amino acids. CDR1 is DFQATT, CDR2 SNEGSKA, per germline (reference sequence). V lost 7 bases, J lost 5 bases, and 12 bases lay in between. The CDR3 DNA reads TGCAGTGGCCTCGACTACAACGAGCAGTACTTC. Translated: CSGLDYNEQYF.

The J gene is TRBJ1-1, the V gene TRBV6-2 or TRBV6-3; D is uncertain. This CDR3 spans 14 amino acids. CDR1 and CDR2 from the germline V gene are MNHEY and SVGEGT. The V end lost 5 bases, the J end lost 0 bases, and 10 bases lay between the germline ends. This chain's CDR3 is CASSGGVMNTEAFF. CDR3 bases: TGTGCCAGCAGTGGCGGAGTCATGAACACTGAAGCTTTCTTT.

The rearrangement uses TRBV19 and TRBJ1-5, with 7 bases that match TRBD1. Looked up from germline, CDR1 is LNHDA and CDR2 is SQIVND (reference sequence). V shed 4 bases, J shed 1 base, and the junction held 1 base outside the gene matches. The CDR3 sequence is 14 residues long. The CDR3: CASSTTGSNQPQHF. Written as DNA, the CDR3 is TGTGCCAGTAGTACGACAGGGAGCAATCAGCCCCAGCATTTT.

The chain's CDR3 is CASSLGTGRNQPQHF. CDR3 bases: TGTGCCAGCAGCCTCGGGACAGGGAGGAATCAGCCCCAGCATTTT. The chain recombines TRBV6-5 with TRBJ1-5; 9 bases agree with TRBD1. The CDR3 contains 15 residues. The germline V gene has CDR1 MNHEY and CDR2 SVGAGI. Losses at the gene ends were 6 bases for V and 4 bases for J; bases not matched to a gene: 7.

V and J are TRBV7-8 and TRBJ2-1, with 8 nucleotides matching TRBD2. Trimming took 5 bases from V and 7 from J; bases not matched to a gene: 10. The CDR3 runs to 15 residues. Germline V gene sequence: CDR1 SGHVS, CDR2 FQNEAQ. The chain's CDR3 is CASSTGLAGLNEQFF. The CDR3 nucleotides are TGTGCCAGCAGCACAGGACTAGCTGGTTTGAATGAGCAGTTCTTC. Together with reference TRBV7-8 and TRBJ2-1, the CDR3 gives the full variable domain: GAGVSQSPRYKVAKRGQDVALRCDPISGHVSLFWYQQALGQGPEFLTYFQNEAQLDKSGLPSDRFFAERPEGSVSTLKIQRTQQEDSAVYLCASSTGLAGLNEQFFGPGTRLTVL.

The chain has TRBV24-1 and TRBJ2-1; 7 nucleotides line up with TRBD1. The junction had 9 bases not matched to a gene; V was cut back by 4 bases and J by 4 bases. Germline V gene lookup returns CDR1 KGHDR and CDR2 SFDVKD. The CDR3 is made up of 16 amino acids. This chain's CDR3 is CATSDHRQGLYNEQFF. CDR3 nucleotide sequence: TGTGCCACCAGTGACCATAGACAGGGTTTATACAATGAGCAGTTCTTC.

This clone has only one observation. The V and J genes are TRBV29-1 and TRBJ2-2, with TRBD1 matching over 9 bases. Trimming cost V 4 bases and J 5 bases; bases outside gene matches: 17. This CDR3 has 18 amino acids. Germline loops: CDR1 SQVTM, CDR2 ANQGSEA. CDR3 DNA sequence: TGCAGCGTTGGCCCGCCCTCTCACAGGGGGCATTCGACCGGGGAGCTGTTTTTT. Translation: CSVGPPSHRGHSTGELFF.

This clone was recorded only once. The chain recombines TRBV5-1 with TRBJ1-4; D possibly corresponds to TRBD1 (5 bases). V gave up 4 bases and J gave up 1 base, with 14 bases separating them. The CDR3 totals 16 residues. The germline V gene has CDR1 SGHRS and CDR2 YFSETQ. CDR3 sequence: CASSADNWGTNEKLFF. The CDR3 DNA reads as TGCGCCAGCAGCGCGGACAATTGGGGAACTAATGAAAAACTGTTTTTT.

The V gene is TRBV7-2, the J gene TRBJ2-5, with a weak D call TRBD1 (5 bases). The germline V gene has CDR1 SGHTA and CDR2 FQGNSA. V shed 5 bases and J shed 1 base, with 17 bases lying between them. The CDR3 has 16 residues. The CDR3 bases are TGTGCCAGCAGCCTCAGACAGACGGGTATCCAAGAGACCCAGTACTTC. Translating it yields CASSLRQTGIQETQYF.

The chain joins TRBV5-1 to TRBJ2-1; 11 nucleotides line up with TRBD2. The CDR3 covers 18 residues. V shed 1 base and J 0 bases; nucleotides not matched to a gene: 6. Germline V gene sequence: CDR1 SGHRS, CDR2 YFSETQ. The CDR3 coding sequence is TGCGCCAGCAGCTTGTTAGCGGGGGGGTCTAGCTCCTACAATGAGCAGTTCTTC. Translating it yields CASSLLAGGSSSYNEQFF.

The genes are TRBV5-1 and TRBJ2-5; 7 bases fit TRBD2. Trimming removed 0 bases from V and 2 bases from J; junction bases left unmatched: 4. The CDR3 covers 15 residues. Looked up from germline, CDR1 is SGHRS and CDR2 is YFSETQ. CDR3 residues: CASSLALAAQETQYF. CDR3 DNA: TGCGCCAGCAGCTTGGCGCTAGCGGCTCAAGAGACCCAGTACTTC.

V is TRBV7-2 and J is TRBJ1-2; TRBD1 agrees at 8 bases. The germline V gene has CDR1 SGHTA and CDR2 FQGNSA. V gave up 0 bases and J gave up 8 bases; unmatched junction bases: 14. The CDR3 is made up of 17 amino acids. In DNA, the CDR3 is TGTGCCAGCAGCTTAGCGCGGCAGATACAGGGGGGGCAAGGCTACACCTTC. It yields the protein CASSLARQIQGGQGYTF.

The chain combines TRBV5-1 with TRBJ1-2; the match to TRBD1 covers 12 bases. J gave up 6 bases and V 0 bases, and 6 bases lay outside the gene matches. Germline CDR1 reads SGHRS; CDR2 reads YFSETQ. The CDR3 is 16 amino acids. CDR3 bases: TGCGCCAGCAGCTTGGCCCAGGGACAGGGGGCCAATGGCTACACCTTC. This encodes CASSLAQGQGANGYTF. The variable domain in full, completed from reference TRBV5-1 and TRBJ1-2, reads KAGVTQTPRYLIKTRGQQVTLSCSPISGHRSVSWYQQTPGQGLQFLFEYFSETQRNKGNFPGRFSGRQFSNSRSEMNVSTLELGDSALYLCASSLAQGQGANGYTFGSGTRLTVV.

This clone appeared a single time. The chain recombines TRBV27 with TRBJ1-1; D is unclear. Germline values: CDR1 MNHEY, CDR2 SMNVEV (reference sequence). V dropped 2 bases and J dropped 1 base, with 5 bases sitting between them. The length of the CDR3 is 13 residues. The CDR3: CASSLKPNTEAFF. The DNA of the CDR3 is TGTGCCAGCAGTTTAAAGCCGAACACTGAAGCTTTCTTT.

CDR3 DNA: TGTGCCAGCAGCTTAGGAGGATGGTACACTGAAGCTTTCTTT. Protein sequence: CASSLGGWYTEAFF. The chain couples TRBV11-2 to TRBJ1-1, with D unclear. With 1 base removed from V and 3 bases from J, the gap between germline ends came to 9 bases. The CDR3 is made up of 14 amino acids. Germline-derived CDR1 and CDR2 are SGHAT and FQNNGV.

The V and J genes are TRBV3-1 (or the pseudogene TRBV3-2) and TRBJ2-7; weak D call: TRBD2 (5 bases). The V end lost 0 bases, the J end lost 3 bases, and 12 bases lay between the germline ends. The germline V gene has CDR1 LGHDT and CDR2 YNNKEL (reference sequence). The CDR3 extends over 15 amino acids. Written as DNA, the CDR3 is TGTGCCAGCAGCCAAGAACGGCTAGCCCTCTACGAGCAGTACTTC. Its protein is CASSQERLALYEQYF.

The chain links TRBV4-1 to TRBJ2-7; 8 bases are a match to TRBD2. CDR3 length: 16 residues. J lost 1 base, V lost 4 bases, and 9 bases had no gene match. The germline gives CDR1 MGHRA, CDR2 YSYEKL. CDR3 nucleotide sequence: TGCGCCAGCAGCCCGACCTTTGCTAGCGGGTCCTACGAGCAGTACTTC. It yields the protein CASSPTFASGSYEQYF.

This rearrangement joins TRBV18 to TRBJ1-1; 9 nucleotides line up with TRBD1. V lost 2 bases, J lost 2 bases, and 6 bases stayed unmatched. CDR3 length equals 16 residues. CDR1 KGHSH and CDR2 LQKENI come from the germline V gene. The CDR3 nucleotides are TGTGCCAGCTCACCATGGACAGGGGCCCTCAACACTGAAGCTTTCTTT. Translating gives CASSPWTGALNTEAFF.

This clone was counted between two and nine times. The chain has TRBV24-1 and TRBJ2-1; D is possibly TRBD2 (5 bases). The CDR3 consists of 16 residues. Trimming removed 3 bases at V and 1 base at J, with 12 bases between. Germline V lookup: CDR1 KGHDR, CDR2 SFDVKD. CDR3 nucleotides: TGTGCCACCAGTGATCCTAGCCTGGGGTCCTACAATGAGCAGTTCTTC. This encodes CATSDPSLGSYNEQFF.

The J gene is TRBJ2-3, the V gene TRBV2; D is undetermined. Looked up from germline, CDR1 is SNHLY and CDR2 is FYNNEI. V dropped 6 bases and J dropped 1 base, with 11 bases sitting between them. The CDR3 is 14 amino acids. CDR3 sequence (DNA): TGTGCCAGCAGCCCCACAACCCGCACAGATACGCAGTATTTT. This translates into CASSPTTRTDTQYF.

This clone was picked up a small number of times. The DNA for the CDR3 is TGTGCCACCAGCAGTTTAGGCGGTGAGTCCTACAATGAGCAGTTCTTC. It codes for CATSSLGGESYNEQFF. The gene calls are TRBV15 and TRBJ2-1; D unclear. Trimming took 3 bases from V and 1 from J, leaving 13 bases between them. This CDR3 is built from 16 residues. Germline V gives CDR1 LNHNV, CDR2 YYDKDF (reference sequence).

This chain connects TRBV27 to TRBJ2-7; D may be TRBD1 (6 bases). Trimming pared 2 bases from V and 3 bases from J, leaving 11 bases between. Germline CDR1 MNHEY, CDR2 SMNVEV (reference sequence). The CDR3 runs to 14 residues. The CDR3 here is CASSLGGHLYEQYF. In DNA, the CDR3 is TGTGCCAGCAGTTTAGGGGGACACCTCTACGAGCAGTACTTC.